These T cell receptor beta chains were read from a single sample in a study of blood T cell repertoires in COVID-19. The protocol was immunoSEQ multiplex PCR, while the TCRdb copy is restricted to in-frame clones and leaves out a portion. Of around 70,000 clones listed, approximately 81% are singletons. Sequenced material: peripheral blood. These receptors were obtained from a woman aged 60-70 years with acute or convalescent COVID-19. Each CDR3 is given with its conserved first and last residue. The D gene is left open where the match is weak. The size of a clone is reported for some rows only, either as once, few or many, or as a class for expanded clones.

abundance: .
d_gene: .
v_gene: TRBV4-3
j_gene: TRBJ2-5
CDR3aa: CASSQDSVAWETQYF
CDR3nt: TGCGCCAGCAGCCAAGATTCGGTAGCCTGGGAGACCCAGTACTTC

abundance: .
d_gene: TRBD1
v_gene: TRBV19
j_gene: TRBJ2-5
CDR3aa: CASSIGGTDQETQYF
CDR3nt: TGTGCCAGTAGTATAGGAGGGACAGACCAAGAGACCCAGTACTTC

abundance: .
d_gene: .
v_gene: TRBV6-1
j_gene: TRBJ2-5
CDR3aa: CASSEGGPLGETQYF
CDR3nt: TGTGCCAGCAGTGAGGGGGGGCCCTTAGGGGAGACCCAGTACTTC

abundance: .
d_gene: .
v_gene: TRBV4-2
j_gene: TRBJ2-2
CDR3aa: CASSQDGGANTGELFF
CDR3nt: TGTGCCAGCAGCCAAGATGGGGGGGCAAACACCGGGGAGCTGTTTTTT

abundance: .
d_gene: TRBD1
v_gene: TRBV7-2
j_gene: TRBJ2-3
CDR3aa: CASSQGTAGQDTQYF
CDR3nt: TGTGCCAGCAGCCAAGGGACAGCCGGTCAAGATACGCAGTATTTT

abundance: .
d_gene: .
v_gene: TRBV14
j_gene: TRBJ1-1
CDR3aa: CASSQVWGRGGEAFF
CDR3nt: TGTGCCAGCAGCCAAGTTTGGGGGCGAGGTGGTGAAGCTTTCTTT

abundance: once
d_gene: .
v_gene: TRBV9
j_gene: TRBJ2-1
CDR3aa: CASSVDRNNEQFF
CDR3nt: TGTGCCAGCAGCGTAGACAGAAACAATGAGCAGTTCTTC

abundance: .
d_gene: .
v_gene: TRBV19
j_gene: TRBJ2-1
CDR3aa: CASSPRDNEQFF
CDR3nt: TGTGCCAGTAGTCCCAGGGACAATGAGCAGTTCTTC

abundance: few
d_gene: TRBD1
v_gene: TRBV5-4
j_gene: TRBJ1-3
CDR3aa: CASSLDRGPGNTIYF
CDR3nt: TGTGCCAGCAGCTTGGACAGGGGGCCTGGAAACACCATATATTTT

abundance: .
d_gene: TRBD2
v_gene: TRBV15
j_gene: TRBJ2-2
CDR3aa: CATSRDLAGAGELFF
CDR3nt: TGTGCCACCAGCAGAGACCTAGCGGGGGCCGGGGAGCTGTTTTTT

abundance: .
d_gene: .
v_gene: TRBV7-2
j_gene: TRBJ1-2
CDR3aa: CASSLKQGREEGYTF
CDR3nt: TGTGCCAGCAGCTTAAAGCAGGGCAGGGAGGAGGGCTACACCTTC

abundance: .
d_gene: TRBD1
v_gene: TRBV3-1/TRBV3-2
j_gene: TRBJ2-7
CDR3aa: CASSRTPGGESSYEQYF
CDR3nt: TGTGCCAGCAGCCGCACTCCAGGGGGCGAGAGCTCCTACGAGCAGTACTTC

abundance: .
d_gene: .
v_gene: TRBV5-1
j_gene: TRBJ1-1
CDR3aa: CASSTRTANTEAFF
CDR3nt: TGCGCCAGCAGCACCCGGACAGCGAACACTGAAGCTTTCTTT

abundance: .
d_gene: .
v_gene: TRBV7-2
j_gene: TRBJ1-5
CDR3aa: CASSLATAQPQHF
CDR3nt: TGTGCCAGCAGCTTAGCGACAGCTCAGCCCCAGCATTTT

abundance: .
d_gene: .
v_gene: TRBV5-1
j_gene: TRBJ1-1
CDR3aa: CASSSLQGTEAFF
CDR3nt: TGCGCCAGCAGCTCCCTACAGGGCACTGAAGCTTTCTTT

abundance: once
d_gene: TRBD1
v_gene: TRBV10-3
j_gene: TRBJ1-5
CDR3aa: CAIRGTGSNQPQHF
CDR3nt: TGTGCCATCAGGGGGACAGGGAGCAATCAGCCCCAGCATTTT

abundance: .
d_gene: .
v_gene: TRBV28
j_gene: TRBJ1-3
CDR3aa: CASSLSGVSGNTIYF
CDR3nt: TGTGCCAGCAGTTTATCGGGAGTCTCTGGAAACACCATATATTTT

abundance: once
d_gene: TRBD1
v_gene: TRBV15
j_gene: TRBJ2-7
CDR3aa: CATRDRTGVGYEQYF
CDR3nt: TGTGCCACCAGAGATCGGACAGGGGTCGGCTACGAGCAGTACTTC

abundance: .
d_gene: .
v_gene: TRBV7-2
j_gene: TRBJ2-5
CDR3aa: CASSLEQLQETQYF
CDR3nt: TGTGCCAGCAGCTTAGAACAGCTACAAGAGACCCAGTACTTC

abundance: few
d_gene: .
v_gene: TRBV5-1
j_gene: TRBJ2-2
CDR3aa: CASSPSGFPNTGELFF
CDR3nt: TGCGCCAGCAGCCCGTCGGGGTTCCCGAACACCGGGGAGCTGTTTTTT

abundance: once
d_gene: TRBD1
v_gene: TRBV18
j_gene: TRBJ2-5
CDR3aa: CASSVGQGTYQETQYF
CDR3nt: TGTGCCAGCTCAGTGGGACAGGGGACGTACCAAGAGACCCAGTACTTC

abundance: .
d_gene: .
v_gene: TRBV5-1
j_gene: TRBJ1-5
CDR3aa: CASSLGTEGNQPQHF
CDR3nt: TGCGCCAGCAGCTTGGGGACAGAGGGCAATCAGCCCCAGCATTTT

abundance: .
d_gene: .
v_gene: TRBV14
j_gene: TRBJ1-3
CDR3aa: CASSQRLQGNTIYF
CDR3nt: TGTGCCAGCAGCCAACGATTACAGGGAAACACCATATATTTT

abundance: .
d_gene: TRBD2
v_gene: TRBV7-3
j_gene: TRBJ2-5
CDR3aa: CASSLGLGETQYF
CDR3nt: TGTGCCAGCAGCTTGGGACTAGGGGAGACCCAGTACTTC

abundance: once
d_gene: TRBD1
v_gene: TRBV10-2
j_gene: TRBJ1-2
CDR3aa: CASSDWAPQGANYGYTF
CDR3nt: TGCGCCAGCAGTGATTGGGCCCCGCAGGGGGCTAACTATGGCTACACCTTC

abundance: once
d_gene: .
v_gene: TRBV18
j_gene: TRBJ1-4
CDR3aa: CASSPRQDEKLFF
CDR3nt: TGTGCCAGCTCACCTAGACAGGATGAAAAACTGTTTTTT

abundance: .
d_gene: .
v_gene: TRBV5-1
j_gene: TRBJ2-5
CDR3aa: CASSLAGETQYF
CDR3nt: TGCGCCAGCAGCTTGGCGGGGGAGACCCAGTACTTC

abundance: .
d_gene: TRBD1
v_gene: TRBV5-1
j_gene: TRBJ1-2
CDR3aa: CASRQKPGQGLPFNYGYTF
CDR3nt: TGCGCCAGCAGACAAAAACCGGGACAGGGGCTTCCTTTTAACTATGGCTACACCTTC

abundance: .
d_gene: .
v_gene: TRBV29-1
j_gene: TRBJ2-1
CDR3aa: CSGRDGRVNEQFF
CDR3nt: TGCAGCGGCCGAGACGGCAGGGTAAATGAGCAGTTCTTC

abundance: few
d_gene: TRBD2
v_gene: TRBV5-8
j_gene: TRBJ2-3
CDR3aa: CASSLSGGSSTDTQYF
CDR3nt: TGTGCCAGCAGCTTAAGCGGGGGATCTAGCACAGATACGCAGTATTTT

abundance: .
d_gene: TRBD2
v_gene: TRBV20-1
j_gene: TRBJ2-3
CDR3aa: CSATDRAGTSGGTTDTQYF
CDR3nt: TGCAGTGCTACTGATAGAGCCGGGACTAGCGGGGGGACCACAGATACGCAGTATTTT

abundance: .
d_gene: .
v_gene: TRBV12-3/TRBV12-4
j_gene: TRBJ1-1
CDR3aa: CASRALYTEAFF
CDR3nt: TGTGCCAGCAGAGCCCTTTATACTGAAGCTTTCTTT

abundance: .
d_gene: TRBD1
v_gene: TRBV4-1
j_gene: TRBJ2-7
CDR3aa: CASSQATGAISYEQYF
CDR3nt: TGCGCCAGCAGCCAAGCGACAGGGGCGATTTCCTACGAGCAGTACTTC

abundance: .
d_gene: .
v_gene: TRBV7-8
j_gene: TRBJ2-7
CDR3aa: CASSSHGFTPLYEQYF
CDR3nt: TGTGCCAGCAGCTCCCACGGGTTCACCCCCCTTTACGAGCAGTACTTC

abundance: .
d_gene: .
v_gene: TRBV2
j_gene: TRBJ2-1
CDR3aa: CASSRTESSYNEQFF
CDR3nt: TGTGCCAGCAGTCGGACAGAAAGCTCCTACAATGAGCAGTTCTTC

abundance: .
d_gene: .
v_gene: TRBV23-1
j_gene: TRBJ2-2
CDR3aa: CASNHQGPGELFF
CDR3nt: TGCGCCAGCAACCACCAGGGTCCCGGGGAGCTGTTTTTT

abundance: .
d_gene: TRBD1
v_gene: TRBV6-5
j_gene: TRBJ1-5
CDR3aa: CASSYKGGRRPQHF
CDR3nt: TGTGCCAGCAGTTACAAAGGGGGCCGAAGGCCCCAGCATTTT

abundance: .
d_gene: .
v_gene: TRBV24-1
j_gene: TRBJ1-6
CDR3aa: CATSEGTGTVNSPLHF
CDR3nt: TGTGCCACCAGTGAGGGAACAGGGACCGTAAATTCACCCCTCCACTTT

abundance: few
d_gene: TRBD1
v_gene: TRBV14
j_gene: TRBJ2-1
CDR3aa: CASSAPGTGRIEQFF
CDR3nt: TGTGCCAGCAGCGCCCCCGGGACAGGGAGAATTGAGCAGTTCTTC

abundance: once
d_gene: TRBD1
v_gene: TRBV3-1/TRBV3-2
j_gene: TRBJ1-2
CDR3aa: CASSTRQGMGGYTF
CDR3nt: TGTGCCAGCAGCACCCGACAGGGAATGGGTGGCTACACCTTC

abundance: .
d_gene: TRBD1
v_gene: TRBV28
j_gene: TRBJ1-1
CDR3aa: CATEFGQGNTEAFF
CDR3nt: TGTGCCACCGAATTTGGACAGGGAAACACTGAAGCTTTCTTT

abundance: .
d_gene: TRBD1
v_gene: TRBV7-6
j_gene: TRBJ1-4
CDR3aa: CASSPSWGRGEEKLFF
CDR3nt: TGTGCCAGCAGCCCCTCGTGGGGCAGGGGGGAAGAAAAACTGTTTTTT

abundance: .
d_gene: .
v_gene: TRBV5-8
j_gene: TRBJ2-4
CDR3aa: CASSLRGPGLKNIQYF
CDR3nt: TGTGCCAGCAGCTTAAGAGGGCCCGGCCTAAAAAACATTCAGTACTTC

abundance: .
d_gene: .
v_gene: TRBV28
j_gene: TRBJ1-1
CDR3aa: CASSRVSYTEAFF
CDR3nt: TGTGCCAGTTCCAGGGTCAGTTACACTGAAGCTTTCTTT

abundance: .
d_gene: .
v_gene: TRBV9
j_gene: TRBJ2-3
CDR3aa: CASSPQRPTDTQYF
CDR3nt: TGTGCCAGCAGCCCGCAGAGGCCCACAGATACGCAGTATTTT

abundance: .
d_gene: .
v_gene: TRBV29-1
j_gene: TRBJ1-5
CDR3aa: CSVAKQFNQPQHF
CDR3nt: TGCAGCGTTGCAAAACAGTTCAATCAGCCCCAGCATTTT

abundance: few
d_gene: .
v_gene: TRBV7-9
j_gene: TRBJ2-4
CDR3aa: CASSLEEGGNIQYF
CDR3nt: TGTGCCAGCAGCTTAGAAGAGGGCGGGAACATTCAGTACTTC

abundance: once
d_gene: TRBD1
v_gene: TRBV29-1
j_gene: TRBJ2-3
CDR3aa: CSVVGRGREVDTQYF
CDR3nt: TGCAGCGTTGTGGGCAGGGGGCGCGAAGTAGATACGCAGTATTTT

abundance: .
d_gene: .
v_gene: TRBV7-9
j_gene: TRBJ1-5
CDR3aa: CASSLSYNQPQHF
CDR3nt: TGTGCCAGCAGCTTAAGCTACAATCAGCCCCAGCATTTT

abundance: .
d_gene: .
v_gene: TRBV10-2
j_gene: TRBJ2-1
CDR3aa: CASSQRASYNEQFF
CDR3nt: TGCGCCAGCAGTCAGCGGGCGTCCTACAATGAGCAGTTCTTC

abundance: .
d_gene: TRBD1
v_gene: TRBV18
j_gene: TRBJ1-2
CDR3aa: CASSPERQGDGYTF
CDR3nt: TGTGCCAGCTCACCAGAGAGACAGGGGGATGGCTACACCTTC

abundance: .
d_gene: TRBD1
v_gene: TRBV7-2
j_gene: TRBJ2-3
CDR3aa: CASSRDRGLTDTQYF
CDR3nt: TGTGCCAGCAGCAGGGACAGGGGGTTGACAGATACGCAGTATTTT

abundance: .
d_gene: .
v_gene: TRBV5-1
j_gene: TRBJ1-1
CDR3aa: CASSLEDRSNTEAFF
CDR3nt: TGCGCCAGCAGCTTGGAAGACAGATCGAACACTGAAGCTTTCTTT

abundance: .
d_gene: TRBD1
v_gene: TRBV19
j_gene: TRBJ2-2
CDR3aa: CASRQGGSTGELFF
CDR3nt: TGTGCCAGTAGACAGGGGGGTAGCACCGGGGAGCTGTTTTTT

abundance: .
d_gene: .
v_gene: TRBV4-3
j_gene: TRBJ1-5
CDR3aa: CASSQEFSGNQPQHF
CDR3nt: TGCGCCAGCAGCCAAGAGTTCTCGGGCAATCAGCCCCAGCATTTT

abundance: .
d_gene: .
v_gene: TRBV3-1/TRBV3-2
j_gene: TRBJ2-1
CDR3aa: CASSQEVDKFSYNEQFF
CDR3nt: TGTGCCAGCAGCCAAGAAGTGGACAAATTCTCCTACAATGAGCAGTTCTTC

abundance: .
d_gene: .
v_gene: TRBV27
j_gene: TRBJ2-7
CDR3aa: CASSLIDSSYEQYF
CDR3nt: TGTGCCAGCAGTCTAATAGACAGTTCCTACGAGCAGTACTTC

abundance: .
d_gene: TRBD1
v_gene: TRBV6-4
j_gene: TRBJ1-2
CDR3aa: CASRPEWTGDYGYTF
CDR3nt: TGTGCCAGCAGACCCGAGTGGACAGGGGACTATGGCTACACCTTC

abundance: .
d_gene: TRBD1
v_gene: TRBV15
j_gene: TRBJ1-3
CDR3aa: CATSLTGGPGNTIYF
CDR3nt: TGTGCCACCAGCTTGACAGGGGGTCCTGGAAACACCATATATTTT